A single sample is the source of the 12 T cell receptor beta chains below, sequenced in a study of beta chain features in type 1 diabetes. The study's findings and limits: TCRB CDR3 length was moderately but significantly reduced in all four CD4+ subsets of Type 1 diabetes patients.

For these receptors, no antigen is known. Reverse transcribing all isolated RNA meant expressed TCRB transcripts were sequenced. The method was immunoSEQ multiplex PCR; TCRdb's version includes in-frame clones alone and lacks a portion of them. The data show under 300,000 clones, roughly 24% seen once. The source material was naive CD4+ T cells from blood. Receptors originate from a woman between 25 and 40 years old with type 1 diabetes.

In its sample, this clone was seen a few times. This chain uses TRBV29-1 with TRBJ2-7; the D gene is possibly TRBD2 (5 bases). Germline V CDR1 and CDR2: SQVTM, ANQGSEA. V lost 5 bases to trimming and J lost 2 bases, with 7 bases between them. This CDR3 region has 11 residues. CDR3 loop: CSVREPYEQYF. For the CDR3, the DNA is TGCAGCGTTAGGGAGCCCTACGAGCAGTACTTC.

This sequence joins TRBV18 and TRBJ2-7; TRBD1 is a possible D gene (5 bases). This CDR3 has 14 amino acids. CDR1 is KGHSH and CDR2 is LQKENI in the germline V gene. Trimming left V 2 bases short and J 0 bases short, with 8 bases between. CDR3 in DNA: TGTGCCAGCTCACCAATCGACAGCTCCTACGAGCAGTACTTC. Its protein is CASSPIDSSYEQYF. The full variable domain, rest sourced from reference TRBV18 and TRBJ2-7, is NAGVMQNPRHLVRRRGQEARLRCSPMKGHSHVYWYRQLPEEGLKFMVYLQKENIIDESGMPKERFSAEFPKEGPSILRIQQVVRGDSAAYFCASSPIDSSYEQYFGPGTRLTVT.

The chain combines TRBV7-9 with TRBJ2-2; D perhaps matches TRBD1 (5 bases). The CDR3 consists of 14 residues. Germline V gene lookup returns CDR1 SEHNR and CDR2 FQNEAQ (reference sequence). The V and J ends lost 9 bases and 3 bases respectively, with 14 bases between them. CDR3 protein: CASVEGVHTGELFF. As DNA, the CDR3 is TGTGCCAGTGTCGAAGGGGTCCACACCGGGGAGCTGTTTTTT.

This clone has more than one count but fewer than ten. The chain couples TRBV2 to TRBJ2-5; TRBD1 aligns across 7 bases. Germline assignment: CDR1 SNHLY and CDR2 FYNNEI. The V and J ends lost 4 bases and 5 bases, in that order; junction bases with no gene match: 4. CDR3 length equals 13 residues. The CDR3: CASSGTGTETQYF. The CDR3 DNA reads TGTGCCAGCAGTGGGACAGGCACGGAGACCCAGTACTTC. Looking up the rest from reference TRBV2 and TRBJ2-5 gives the full variable domain: EPEVTQTPSHQVTQMGQEVILRCVPISNHLYFYWYRQILGQKVEFLVSFYNNEISEKSEIFDDQFSVERPDGSNFTLKIRSTKLEDSAMYFCASSGTGTETQYFGPGTRLLVL.

The rearrangement links TRBV28 to TRBJ2-7; 10 nucleotides agree with TRBD2. Germline CDR1 is MDHEN and CDR2 is SYDVKM. The J segment lost 6 bases and the V segment lost 7 bases, leaving 12 bases of the junction unmatched. This CDR3 comprises 15 residues. The CDR3 region is CASIRSGLAGAEQYF. CDR3 coding DNA: TGTGCCAGCATCCGGAGCGGGCTAGCGGGAGCCGAGCAGTACTTC.

Only a few counts were recorded for this clone. The V gene is TRBV7-2, the J gene TRBJ1-5; D not certain. Looked up from germline, CDR1 is SGHTA and CDR2 is FQGNSA. The CDR3 is made up of 15 amino acids. Trimming took off 0 bases at V and 6 bases at J, with 12 bases between the two ends. CDR3 nucleotide sequence: TGTGCCAGCAGCTTAGCCACAGCATCGGCTCAGCCCCAGCATTTT. The encoded protein is CASSLATASAQPQHF.

V gene TRBV18 combines with J gene TRBJ2-3, with 15 bases that match TRBD2. The germline V gene has CDR1 KGHSH and CDR2 LQKENI. This CDR3 has 16 amino acids. V lost 6 bases, J lost 5 bases, and 6 bases stayed unmatched. In DNA form, the CDR3 reads TGTGCCAGCTCCCTCCCGGGACTAGCGGGAGGAGATACGCAGTATTTT. Its protein product is CASSLPGLAGGDTQYF. Filled out from reference TRBV18 and TRBJ2-3, the complete variable domain reads NAGVMQNPRHLVRRRGQEARLRCSPMKGHSHVYWYRQLPEEGLKFMVYLQKENIIDESGMPKERFSAEFPKEGPSILRIQQVVRGDSAAYFCASSLPGLAGGDTQYFGPGTRLTVL.

In regard to this clone: Other DNA sequences in this sample translate to the same CDR3. The chain couples TRBV29-1 to TRBJ2-5, with D uncertain. This CDR3 has 12 residues. V was trimmed by 4 bases and J by 1 base, leaving 7 bases between them. Looked up from germline, CDR1 is SQVTM and CDR2 is ANQGSEA. The CDR3 region has the DNA TGCAGCGTTGTAGGCGGCCAAGAGACCCAGTACTTC. This sequence encodes CSVVGGQETQYF.

This clone appeared a few times. The rearrangement joins TRBV7-9 to TRBJ2-7; D may be TRBD1 (6 bases). The CDR3 totals 15 residues. The V and J ends lost 6 bases and 2 bases respectively, with 17 bases between them. The germline CDR1 and CDR2 sequences are SEHNR and FQNEAQ (reference sequence). CDR3 sequence: CASSHQGTTTYEQYF. DNA of the CDR3: TGTGCCAGCAGTCACCAGGGGACAACTACCTACGAGCAGTACTTC.

The chain carries TRBV30 and TRBJ2-1; 14 bases are a match to TRBD2. The CDR3 totals 14 residues. V shed 5 bases, J shed 7 bases, and the junction held 4 bases outside the gene matches. Germline CDR1 and CDR2: GTSNPN and SVGIG (reference sequence). This CDR3 is CAWGLAGGWNEQFF. CDR3 nucleotides: TGTGCCTGGGGACTAGCGGGAGGTTGGAATGAGCAGTTCTTC.

Only a few counts were recorded for this clone. The chain combines TRBV9 with TRBJ1-1, with 7 bases aligning to TRBD1. Losses at the gene ends were 0 bases for V and 0 bases for J; bases not matched to a gene: 5. This CDR3 has 16 amino acids. CDR1 SGDLS and CDR2 YYNGEE come from the germline V gene. Written as DNA, the CDR3 is TGTGCCAGCAGCGTAGGGACAGGTACCCTGAACACTGAAGCTTTCTTT. Translated: CASSVGTGTLNTEAFF.

The chain couples TRBV7-3 to TRBJ1-1; the D is unclear. Germline V lookup: CDR1 SGHTA, CDR2 FQGTGA. Trimming shortened V by 2 bases and J by 3 bases, and 7 bases separated the two germline ends. The CDR3 extends over 13 amino acids. The CDR3 sequence is CASSLGEDTEAFF. The CDR3 DNA reads as TGTGCCAGCAGCTTAGGAGAGGACACTGAAGCTTTCTTT.